The rows below give T cell receptor beta chains drawn from one sample of a study of human T cells and chemical hapten exposure. One entry per CDR3 protein, called by TCRdb with MiXCR from the RACE reads. The table includes approximately 40,000 distinct CDR3 sequences, less than 3.5% detected once. The starting material was whole blood, obtained in connection with sensitization to the hapten diphenylcyclopropenone (DPC). These receptors came from a man in his forties with alopecia areata. Some clones in this sample may be carry-over from other donors' samples. Each CDR3 is given without its conserved first and last residue.

cdr3_length,v_call,cdr3_aa
12,TRBV7-9,ASSRGGNQETQY
11,TRBV19,AIDSGGNQPQH
14,TRBV14,ASSQERESSYNEQF
11,TRBV28,ASTRDRVSEAF
12,TRBV6-2/TRBV6-3,ASIKEREWHEQF
9,TRBV19,ASSETSKQF
15,TRBV18,ASSPTGRSSGANVLT
16,TRBV7-9,ASSPGTSGRIRYNEQF
11,TRBV6-5,ASSPGQGWEQY
13,TRBV24-1,ATSDLQGPRNTIY
12,TRBV12-3/TRBV12-4,ASSLIREGDEQF
16,TRBV28,ASSPWTSGSAMADTQY
11,TRBV12-3/TRBV12-4,ASSGQNTGELF
10,TRBV27,ASSLDGETQY
14,TRBV30,AWRRLGGLENSPLH
12,TRBV27,ASSPGEDNSPLH
13,TRBV15,ATSRDPFASEKLF